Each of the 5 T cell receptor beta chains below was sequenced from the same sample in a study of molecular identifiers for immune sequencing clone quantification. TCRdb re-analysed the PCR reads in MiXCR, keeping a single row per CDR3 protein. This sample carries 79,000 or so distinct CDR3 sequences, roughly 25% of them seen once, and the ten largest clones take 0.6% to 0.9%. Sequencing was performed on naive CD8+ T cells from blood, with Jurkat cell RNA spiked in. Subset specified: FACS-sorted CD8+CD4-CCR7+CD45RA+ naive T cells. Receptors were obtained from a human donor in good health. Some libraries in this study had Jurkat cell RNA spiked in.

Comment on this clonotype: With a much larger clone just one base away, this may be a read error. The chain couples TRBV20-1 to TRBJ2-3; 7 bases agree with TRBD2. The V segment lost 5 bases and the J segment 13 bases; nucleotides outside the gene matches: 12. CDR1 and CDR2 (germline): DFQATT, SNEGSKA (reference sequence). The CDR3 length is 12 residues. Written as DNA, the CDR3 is TGCAGTGCTGGGAATCAAGGACTAGAGGAGTATTTT. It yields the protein CSAGNQGLEEYF.

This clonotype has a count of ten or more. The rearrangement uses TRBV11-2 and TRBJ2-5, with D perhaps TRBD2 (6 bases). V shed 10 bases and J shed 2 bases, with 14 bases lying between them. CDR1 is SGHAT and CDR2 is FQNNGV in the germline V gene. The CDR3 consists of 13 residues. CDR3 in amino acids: CATRERQQETQYF. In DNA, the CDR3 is TGTGCCACCCGGGAGCGGCAGCAAGAGACCCAGTACTTC.

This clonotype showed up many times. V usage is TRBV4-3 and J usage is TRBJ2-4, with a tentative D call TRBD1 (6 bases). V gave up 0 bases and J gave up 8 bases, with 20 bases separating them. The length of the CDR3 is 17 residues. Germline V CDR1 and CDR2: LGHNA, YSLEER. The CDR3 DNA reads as TGCGCCAGCAGCCAAGATTTCCAGGGGCTAATTCAGGACATTCAGTACTTC. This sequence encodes CASSQDFQGLIQDIQYF.

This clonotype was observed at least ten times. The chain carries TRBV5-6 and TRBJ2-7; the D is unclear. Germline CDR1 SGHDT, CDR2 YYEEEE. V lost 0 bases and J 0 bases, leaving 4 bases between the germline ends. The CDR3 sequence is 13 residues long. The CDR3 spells CASSLELSYEQYF. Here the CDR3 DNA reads TGTGCCAGCAGCTTGGAACTCTCCTACGAGCAGTACTTC.

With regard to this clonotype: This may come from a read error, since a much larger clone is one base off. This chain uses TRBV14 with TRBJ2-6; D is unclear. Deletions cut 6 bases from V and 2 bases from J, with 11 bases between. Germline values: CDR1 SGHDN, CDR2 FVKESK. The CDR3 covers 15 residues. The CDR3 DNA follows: TGTGCCAGCAGTTTTTTCGGCCCTGGGGCCAACGTCCTGACTTTC. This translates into CASSFFGPGANVLTF.